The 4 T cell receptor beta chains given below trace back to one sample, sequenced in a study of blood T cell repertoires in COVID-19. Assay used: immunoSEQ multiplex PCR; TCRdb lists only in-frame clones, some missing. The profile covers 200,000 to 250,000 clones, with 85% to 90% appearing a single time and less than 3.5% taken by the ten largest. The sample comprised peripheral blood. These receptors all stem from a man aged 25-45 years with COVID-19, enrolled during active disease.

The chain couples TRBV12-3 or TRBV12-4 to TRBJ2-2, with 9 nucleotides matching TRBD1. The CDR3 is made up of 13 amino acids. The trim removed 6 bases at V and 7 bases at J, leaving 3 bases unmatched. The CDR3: CASRGQGNGELFF. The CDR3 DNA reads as TGTGCCAGCAGGGGACAGGGCAACGGGGAGCTGTTTTTT.

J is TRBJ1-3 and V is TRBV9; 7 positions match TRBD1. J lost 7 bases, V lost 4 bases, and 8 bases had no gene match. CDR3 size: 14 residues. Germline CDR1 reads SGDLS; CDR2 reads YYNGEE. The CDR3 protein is CASSPDRNSNTIYF. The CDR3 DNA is TGTGCCAGCAGCCCGGACAGGAACTCCAACACCATATATTTT.

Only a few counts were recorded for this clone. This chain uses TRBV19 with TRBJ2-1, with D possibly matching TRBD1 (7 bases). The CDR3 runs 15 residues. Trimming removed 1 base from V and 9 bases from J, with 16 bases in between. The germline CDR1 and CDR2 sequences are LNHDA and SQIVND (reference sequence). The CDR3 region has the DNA TGTGCCAGTAGTATAGTATCTACCAGGGGGGCTGAGCAGTTCTTC. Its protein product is CASSIVSTRGAEQFF.

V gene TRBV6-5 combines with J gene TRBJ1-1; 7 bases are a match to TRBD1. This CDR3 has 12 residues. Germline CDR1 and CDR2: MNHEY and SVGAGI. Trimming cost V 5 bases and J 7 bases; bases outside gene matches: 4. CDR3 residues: CASSRGDSEAFF. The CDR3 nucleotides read TGTGCCAGCAGTAGAGGGGACAGTGAAGCTTTCTTT.